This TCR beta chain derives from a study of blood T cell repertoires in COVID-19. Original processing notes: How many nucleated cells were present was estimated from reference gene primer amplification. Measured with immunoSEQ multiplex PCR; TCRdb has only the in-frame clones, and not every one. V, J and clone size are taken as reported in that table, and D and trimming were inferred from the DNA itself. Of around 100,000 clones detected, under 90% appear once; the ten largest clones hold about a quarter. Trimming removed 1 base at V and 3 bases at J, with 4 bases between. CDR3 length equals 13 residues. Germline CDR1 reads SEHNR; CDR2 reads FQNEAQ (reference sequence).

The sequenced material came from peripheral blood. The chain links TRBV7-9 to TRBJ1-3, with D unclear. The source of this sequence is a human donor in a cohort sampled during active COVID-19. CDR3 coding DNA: TGTGCCAGCAGCTTAGGTCTTGGAAACACCATATATTTT. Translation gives CASSLGLGNTIYF. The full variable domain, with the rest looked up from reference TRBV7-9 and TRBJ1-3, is DTGVSQNPRHKITKRGQNVTFRCDPISEHNRLYWYRQTLGQGPEFLTYFQNEAQLEKSRLLSDRFSAERPKGSFSTLEIQRTEQGDSAMYLCASSLGLGNTIYFGEGSWLTVV.